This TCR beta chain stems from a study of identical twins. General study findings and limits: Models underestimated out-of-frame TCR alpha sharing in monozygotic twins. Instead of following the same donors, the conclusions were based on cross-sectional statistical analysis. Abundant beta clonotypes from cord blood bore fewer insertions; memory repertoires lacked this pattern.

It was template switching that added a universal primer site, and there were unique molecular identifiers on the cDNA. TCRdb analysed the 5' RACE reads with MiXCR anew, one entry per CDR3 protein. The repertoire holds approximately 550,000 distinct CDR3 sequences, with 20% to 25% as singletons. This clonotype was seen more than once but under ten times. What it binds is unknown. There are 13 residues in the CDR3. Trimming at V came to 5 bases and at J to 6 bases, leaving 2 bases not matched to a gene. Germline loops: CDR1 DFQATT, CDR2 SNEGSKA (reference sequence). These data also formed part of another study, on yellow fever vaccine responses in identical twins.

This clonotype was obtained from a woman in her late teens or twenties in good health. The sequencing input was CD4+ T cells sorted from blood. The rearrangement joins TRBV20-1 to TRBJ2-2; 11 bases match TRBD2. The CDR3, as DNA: TGCAGTGCTCCGGGACTAGCGGCCGGGGAGCTGTTTTTT. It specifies CSAPGLAAGELFF.